The subject of this entry is one TCR beta chain. This clone's antigen is unknown. Base qualities are not provided; no much larger clone lies one nucleotide away. These data originate in a study of post-analysis software for immune sequencing data (dated by TCRdb to between 2014 and 2017). For the wider study: The recorded disease courses included relapsing-remitting, secondary progressive and progressive-relapsing multiple sclerosis, and some patients had no subtype annotation. The multiple sclerosis patient repertoires were compared with about a dozen previously published healthy control repertoires from donors aged roughly 6 to 27 years. A subset of samples was prepared in parallel using single-end sample barcoding, then pooled and co-amplified after Illumina adapter ligation. On the study overall, not on this receptor specifically: The multiple sclerosis patient group was slightly younger than the control group. Strong co-clustering of samples prepared in the same batch was shown by direct clustering with F measure, prompting a batch-effect correction. Multiple sclerosis patients had significantly lower normalized Chao1 diversity than controls, a result that suggests substantial peripheral T-cell clonal expansion. About 5 TRBV segments, including TRBV5-6, TRBV5-1 and TRBV20-1, were significantly more frequent in patients than controls.

To demonstrate the VDJtools post-analysis software, TCR beta repertoires were profiled from the peripheral blood of about 13 young patients with multiple sclerosis. Multiple sclerosis patients were children and adolescents aged roughly 6 to 17 years. CDR1 and CDR2, looked up from the germline V gene (reference sequence), are LNHDA and SQIVND. Compared with germline, V lacks 6 bases and J lacks 2 bases; bases without a gene match: 8. The CDR3 spans 15 residues, from the cysteine through the phenylalanine. Here the CDR3 DNA is all that survives: 45 bases in frame from base 1. The library came from PCR. Data came from an Illumina HiSeq 2500. To reduce PCR and sequencing biases, unique molecular identifiers were incorporated into the TCR beta cDNA libraries. Roughly 0.5 million cDNA molecules were obtained per 1 to 10 million input T cells, so each molecule approximated one T cell. The same protocol used for the earlier healthy control dataset was applied to prepare and sequence the patient libraries. Samples belonging to the same batch were prepared together, multiplexed and sequenced on a shared HiSeq lane. As for the original processing: MIGEC handled the raw barcoded reads, throwing out single-read molecular identifier groups before consensus assembly and CDR3 extraction. VDJtools was used for post-analysis of the clonotype tables, and diversity was normalized by down-sampling every dataset to the size of the smallest sample. Repertoire overlap clustering matched CDR3 amino acid but not nucleotide sequences to correct batch-related cross-sample contamination. The raw public data were reprocessed by TCRdb itself: fastp quality trimming at Q25, MiXCR clonotype calling, in-frame beta chains only. Rows with one shared CDR3 protein collapse into an entry with the most common genes and DNA. The V and J calls shown here were made by TCRdb, not taken from the authors' results. This sample is represented by about 820,000 distinct CDR3 sequences; roughly half of them were singletons. The top ten clonotypes cover 4.6% of the sample.

The material sequenced was blood. The V and J segments used are TRBV19 and TRBJ2-3, and 7 bases in between align with TRBD2. The clonotype was recovered from a girl between 5 and 17 years old with multiple sclerosis. The DNA sequence is as follows: TGTGCCAGTAGCGAAAAGCGGGGATACACAGATACGCAGTATTTT. It codes for CASSEKRGYTDTQYF.